Presented here are 6 T cell receptor beta chains from one specimen sequenced in a study of Graves' ophthalmopathy and Graves' hyperthyroidism. RNA transcripts yielded amplified TCR beta CDR3 regions. HTBI primers served in a first-round RT-PCR, which a second-round multiplex PCR followed. MiXCR was run by TCRdb on the multiplex PCR reads, yielding one entry per CDR3 protein. This table holds around 600,000 distinct CDR3 sequences, roughly 39% found once. Sequencing used peripheral blood. All receptors derive from an adult man with Graves' ophthalmopathy.

The gene calls are TRBV30 and TRBJ1-2; weak D call: TRBD1 (5 bases). CDR1 GTSNPN and CDR2 SVGIG come from the germline V gene (reference sequence). The CDR3 totals 12 residues. The V and J ends lost 2 bases and 8 bases respectively, with 12 bases between them. The CDR3 nucleotides read TGTGCCTGGAGTTGGCAGGGCCACGGCTACACCTTC. It translates to CAWSWQGHGYTF.

The chain couples TRBV12-3 or TRBV12-4 to TRBJ2-7; no clear D. The CDR3 runs 14 residues. Trimming removed 6 bases at V and 7 bases at J, with 19 bases between. The DNA of the CDR3 is TGTGCCAGCAGCACCACTCATCTGGACGTAGAGCAGTACTTC. This encodes CASSTTHLDVEQYF.

Ten or more counts support this clonotype. J is TRBJ2-2 and V is TRBV7-9; D call uncertain. V lost 5 bases to trimming and J lost 0 bases, with 10 bases between them. Per the germline V gene, CDR1 is SEHNR and CDR2 is FQNEAQ (reference sequence). The CDR3 length is 15 residues. The CDR3 loop reads CASSAYSANTGELFF. The CDR3 nucleotides read TGTGCCAGCAGCGCCTACTCCGCGAACACCGGGGAGCTGTTTTTT. The entire variable domain, with the rest obtained from reference TRBV7-9 and TRBJ2-2, is as follows: DTGVSQNPRHKITKRGQNVTFRCDPISEHNRLYWYRQTLGQGPEFLTYFQNEAQLEKSRLLSDRFSAERPKGSFSTLEIQRTEQGDSAMYLCASSAYSANTGELFFGEGSRLTVL.

Many counts were recorded for this clonotype. The chain carries TRBV7-9 and TRBJ1-2; the match to TRBD1 covers 7 bases. Germline loops: CDR1 SEHNR, CDR2 FQNEAQ (reference sequence). The trim removed 5 bases at V and 7 bases at J, leaving 7 bases unmatched. The CDR3 totals 13 residues. The CDR3 here is CASSPEGAGGYTF. The CDR3, as DNA: TGTGCCAGCAGCCCCGAGGGGGCGGGTGGCTACACCTTC.

The chain has TRBV10-3 and TRBJ1-5; 12 bases are a match to TRBD1. V gave up 6 bases and J gave up 11 bases; unmatched junction bases: 14. The CDR3 sequence is 16 residues long. The germline CDR1 and CDR2 sequences are ENHRY and SYGVKD. In nucleotides, the CDR3 is TGTGCCATCAGCGACTTTGCTGGGACAGGGGGCGAGACCCAGCATTTT. The encoded protein is CAISDFAGTGGETQHF.

This clonotype was found once. This clone may be a read error of a much larger clone one base away. The V call is TRBV7-2, the J call TRBJ2-5; D gene uncertain. Trimming left V 8 bases short and J 5 bases short, with 15 bases between. Germline loops: CDR1 SGHTA, CDR2 FQGNSA. The CDR3 totals 13 residues. The CDR3 spells CASGRRTWETQYF. The CDR3 nucleotides read TGTGCCAGCGGCCGAAGGACCTGGGAGACCCAGTACTTC.